What follows are 14 T cell receptor beta chains derived from one specimen sequenced in a study of human T cells and chemical hapten exposure. TCRdb called the RACE reads again in MiXCR, with one record for every CDR3 protein. The data show roughly 200,000 distinct CDR3 sequences, about 22% seen once. The sample's time point: patch test 1, 2 weeks after DPC sensitization. Treatment here: therapeutic diphenylcyclopropenone sensitization with weekly scalp DPC. The sequenced sample was whole blood, obtained in connection with sensitization to the hapten diphenylcyclopropenone (DPC). Receptors were obtained from a woman aged 45-65 years with alopecia areata. Some clones in this sample may be carry-over from other donors' samples.

The chain is built from TRBV7-9 and TRBJ1-6, with D uncertain. Trimming removed 1 base from V and 7 bases from J, with 11 bases in between. The CDR3 is made up of 15 amino acids. From germline, CDR1 is SEHNR and CDR2 FQNEAQ (reference sequence). The CDR3 nucleotides read TGTGCCAGCAGCTTAGACGGGATGCGGAATTCACCCCTCCACTTT. This codes for CASSLDGMRNSPLHF.

This sequence joins TRBV3-1 and TRBJ2-1, with TRBD2 matching 9 bases. Germline V lookup: CDR1 LGHDT, CDR2 YNNKEL (reference sequence). Trimming cost V 4 bases and J 5 bases; bases outside gene matches: 12. CDR3 length: 17 amino acids. CDR3 DNA: TGTGCCAGCAGCCCACGATCTAGCGGGATTTACAACAATGAGCAGTTCTTC. This encodes CASSPRSSGIYNNEQFF.

This clonotype was picked up a small number of times. The chain links TRBV12-3 or TRBV12-4 to TRBJ1-2; D may be TRBD1 (5 bases). The CDR3 has 13 residues. The germline V and J ends were trimmed by 5 bases and 8 bases, with 15 bases remaining between them. The CDR3 is CASSPGPRVGYTF. The CDR3 DNA follows: TGTGCCAGCAGTCCGGGACCGCGGGTGGGCTACACCTTC.

At least ten counts were recorded for this clonotype. The CDR3 here is CASSDTNTEAFF. For the CDR3, the DNA is TGTGCCAGCTCGGACACGAACACTGAAGCTTTCTTT. The J gene is TRBJ1-1, the V gene TRBV18, with D possibly matching TRBD1 (5 bases). The CDR3 is 12 amino acids. Germline CDR1 reads KGHSH; CDR2 reads LQKENI. V gave up 6 bases and J gave up 1 base, with 6 bases separating them. The entire variable domain, with the rest obtained from reference TRBV18 and TRBJ1-1, is as follows: NAGVMQNPRHLVRRRGQEARLRCSPMKGHSHVYWYRQLPEEGLKFMVYLQKENIIDESGMPKERFSAEFPKEGPSILRIQQVVRGDSAAYFCASSDTNTEAFFGQGTRLTVV.

This clonotype was recorded a few times. The V gene is TRBV7-2, the J gene TRBJ1-1; D may be TRBD1 (6 bases). The CDR3 has 14 amino acids. CDR1 is SGHTA and CDR2 is FQGNSA in the germline V gene. V was pared by 5 bases and J by 6 bases, with 16 bases between. CDR3 residues: CASSPWRQAPEAFF. The DNA for the CDR3 is TGTGCCAGCAGCCCCTGGCGACAGGCCCCTGAAGCTTTCTTT. Complete variable domain (other parts from reference TRBV7-2 and TRBJ1-1): GAGVSQSPSNKVTEKGKDVELRCDPISGHTALYWYRQSLGQGLEFLIYFQGNSAPDKSGLPSDRFSAERTGGSVSTLTIQRTQQEDSAVYLCASSPWRQAPEAFFGQGTRLTVV.

This clonotype showed up just a few times. The chain recombines TRBV29-1 with TRBJ2-1, with 10 bases fitting TRBD2. J gave up 5 bases and V 0 bases, and 7 bases lay outside the gene matches. CDR3 length: 16 residues. Per the germline V gene, CDR1 is SQVTM and CDR2 is ANQGSEA. In DNA, the CDR3 is TGCAGCGTTGAAGATCGGCTAGCGGGAGCAAACAATGAGCAGTTCTTC. Translation: CSVEDRLAGANNEQFF.

This clonotype was observed a handful of times. V and J are TRBV5-1 and TRBJ1-5; the D is unclear. Trimming took 0 bases from V and 5 from J, leaving 9 bases between them. Germline V gives CDR1 SGHRS, CDR2 YFSETQ. The CDR3 runs 14 residues. The CDR3 protein is CASSLEVGHQPQHF. Here the CDR3 DNA reads TGCGCCAGCAGCTTGGAGGTAGGGCATCAGCCCCAGCATTTT.

Comment on this clonotype: Germline is not matched at one junction end, which may reflect a read error. The chain combines TRBV19 with TRBJ1-4; 8 bases map to TRBD1. The length of the CDR3 is 13 residues. CDR1 LNHDA and CDR2 SQIVND come from the germline V gene (reference sequence). The CDR3 coding sequence is TGTGCCAGCAGCCCGGGACAGGAGGAAACACTGTTTTTT. It encodes CASSPGQEETLFF.

DNA for the CDR3: TGTGCCAGCAGCGGACGGGAGACGCTCTACGAGCAGTACTTC. Translation gives CASSGRETLYEQYF. The rearrangement links TRBV6-5 to TRBJ2-7, with a possible D match to TRBD2 (6 bases). Trimming removed 6 bases from V and 3 bases from J, with 15 bases in between. The length of the CDR3 is 14 residues. Looked up from germline, CDR1 is MNHEY and CDR2 is SVGAGI.

The genes are TRBV29-1 and TRBJ1-2; the D is unclear. Germline V CDR1 and CDR2: SQVTM, ANQGSEA. CDR3 length: 13 amino acids. Trimming stripped 3 bases from V and 4 bases from J, with 12 bases between. In nucleotides, the CDR3 is TGCAGCGTTGAGGACCCCTCGGGCTATGGCTACACCTTC. It yields the protein CSVEDPSGYGYTF.

This clonotype was observed a few times. The rearrangement links TRBV30 to TRBJ2-7, with TRBD1 matching over 7 bases. V was pared by 8 bases and J by 0 bases, with 7 bases of the junction left unmatched. The germline CDR1 and CDR2 sequences are GTSNPN and SVGIG (reference sequence). The CDR3 has 13 residues. The CDR3 nucleotides are TGTGCCCGTCGACGACAGGGCTCCTACGAGCAGTACTTC. Protein product: CARRRQGSYEQYF.

In this sample, this clonotype turned up once. The CDR3 is CAMSSGSFETQYF. Written as DNA, the CDR3 is TGTGCCATGTCTAGCGGGAGTTTTGAGACCCAGTACTTC. This sequence joins TRBV30 and TRBJ2-5, with 10 bases matching TRBD2. The CDR3 consists of 13 residues. CDR1 is GTSNPN, CDR2 SVGIG, per germline (reference sequence). Trimming cost V 8 bases and J 5 bases; bases outside gene matches: 8.

This clonotype came up a few times. Here the CDR3 DNA reads TGTGCCACCACCCGACGGGCCGGGGAGCTGTTTTTT. Residues: CATTRRAGELFF. The V gene is TRBV15, the J gene TRBJ2-2; D gene unclear. The length of the CDR3 is 12 residues. Per germline, CDR1 LNHNV and CDR2 YYDKDF (reference sequence). The V and J ends lost 7 bases and 6 bases respectively, with 9 bases between them.

This clonotype has a single count. V usage is TRBV12-3 or TRBV12-4 and J usage is TRBJ2-2; 13 bases line up with TRBD2. This CDR3 comprises 16 residues. V lost 5 bases to trimming and J lost 6 bases; unmatched junction nucleotides: 6. DNA of the CDR3: TGTGCCAGCAGTGTGGGACTAGCGGGAAACGCCGGGGAGCTGTTTTTT. Translation gives CASSVGLAGNAGELFF.